These T cell receptor beta chains were read from a single sample in a study of early T cells in non-severe SARS-CoV-2 infection. Each CDR3 protein gets one entry after TCRdb re-called the 5' RACE reads with MiXCR. Altogether some 30,000 distinct CDR3 sequences are present, about 5% being singletons, with the ten largest covering approximately 5.2%. Material: whole blood. These receptors were taken from an adult who was a healthcare worker with PCR-confirmed SARS-CoV-2 infection or an uninfected control (not recorded which). Each CDR3 is given with its conserved first and last residue. D genes are given only for firm matches. Rows give clone size only sometimes, using once, few, many, or a class for an expanded clone.

CDR3nt: TGTGCCAGCAGCCCCGGAGGGAACAATCAGCCCCAGCATTTT; CDR3aa: CASSPGGNNQPQHF; v_gene: TRBV6-6; abundance: -; d_gene: -; j_gene: TRBJ1-5
CDR3nt: TGTGCCACCAGGAGAGCAGGGGGTGGCCCAAATTCACCCCTCCACTTT; CDR3aa: CATRRAGGGPNSPLHF; v_gene: TRBV15; abundance: many; d_gene: TRBD1; j_gene: TRBJ1-6
CDR3nt: TGTGCCAGCAGCTCCTTCGGGCAGGGTAGAGAAAAACTGTTTTTT; CDR3aa: CASSSFGQGREKLFF; v_gene: TRBV14; abundance: many; d_gene: -; j_gene: TRBJ1-4
CDR3nt: TGTGCCAGCAGCCAAGGGACTAGGGATTACAATGAGCAGTTCTTC; CDR3aa: CASSQGTRDYNEQFF; v_gene: TRBV4-2; abundance: few; d_gene: TRBD2; j_gene: TRBJ2-1
CDR3nt: TGCGCCAGCAGCATGGCAGGGCCTTACTCCCAAGAGACCCAGTACTTC; CDR3aa: CASSMAGPYSQETQYF; v_gene: TRBV5-1; abundance: many; d_gene: -; j_gene: TRBJ2-5
CDR3nt: TGTGCCAGCAGTTTACTAGGGACCAGGGAATCCCAAGAGACCCAGTACTTC; CDR3aa: CASSLLGTRESQETQYF; v_gene: TRBV28; abundance: many; d_gene: -; j_gene: TRBJ2-5
CDR3nt: TGTGCCAGCAGTTACCAGGCGGTCGCGGAGCAGTTCTTC; CDR3aa: CASSYQAVAEQFF; v_gene: TRBV6-6; abundance: many; d_gene: -; j_gene: TRBJ2-1
CDR3nt: TGTGCCAGCAGCTTTCAAAAAAACTATGGCTACACCTTC; CDR3aa: CASSFQKNYGYTF; v_gene: TRBV7-8; abundance: many; d_gene: -; j_gene: TRBJ1-2
CDR3nt: TGTGCCAGCAGTTTTGGCGCGGGTGAAGCTTTCTTT; CDR3aa: CASSFGAGEAFF; v_gene: TRBV12-3/TRBV12-4; abundance: many; d_gene: -; j_gene: TRBJ1-1
CDR3nt: TGCAGCGCCGGGGATAGAGGGGAGACCCAGTACTTC; CDR3aa: CSAGDRGETQYF; v_gene: TRBV29-1; abundance: -; d_gene: -; j_gene: TRBJ2-5
CDR3nt: TGTGCCAGCAGCCCGGCTGGGGAAGCCTACGAGCAGTACTTC; CDR3aa: CASSPAGEAYEQYF; v_gene: TRBV7-3; abundance: many; d_gene: -; j_gene: TRBJ2-7
CDR3nt: TGTGCCACCAGCAGAGATAGGAATGAGCAGTTCTTC; CDR3aa: CATSRDRNEQFF; v_gene: TRBV15; abundance: many; d_gene: -; j_gene: TRBJ2-1
CDR3nt: TGTGCCAGCAGCTTAGAGCTAGGGGGCGCGTCCTACGAGCAGTACTTC; CDR3aa: CASSLELGGASYEQYF; v_gene: TRBV7-9; abundance: many; d_gene: TRBD1; j_gene: TRBJ2-7
CDR3nt: TGCGCCAGCACCACGAATGTCCGGGGCACTGAAGCTTTCTTT; CDR3aa: CASTTNVRGTEAFF; v_gene: TRBV5-1; abundance: many; d_gene: -; j_gene: TRBJ1-1
CDR3nt: TGTGCCAGCAGCTTTGACAGCTCTGGAAACACCATATATTTT; CDR3aa: CASSFDSSGNTIYF; v_gene: TRBV12-3/TRBV12-4; abundance: few; d_gene: -; j_gene: TRBJ1-3
CDR3nt: TGTGCCAGTGCCCAGGGAGAGACCCAGTACTTC; CDR3aa: CASAQGETQYF; v_gene: TRBV6-5; abundance: many; d_gene: -; j_gene: TRBJ2-5
CDR3nt: TGTGCCACCAGCACCCCCACTAGCGGAGACTACAATGAGCAGTTCTTC; CDR3aa: CATSTPTSGDYNEQFF; v_gene: TRBV24-1; abundance: many; d_gene: TRBD2; j_gene: TRBJ2-1
CDR3nt: TGCGCCAGCAGCCACGTAGGAGTGGGTGAAGCTTTCTTT; CDR3aa: CASSHVGVGEAFF; v_gene: TRBV4-3; abundance: many; d_gene: -; j_gene: TRBJ1-1
CDR3nt: TGTGCCAGCAGGACGGCGAATTCACCCCTCCACTTT; CDR3aa: CASRTANSPLHF; v_gene: TRBV6-2/TRBV6-3; abundance: many; d_gene: -; j_gene: TRBJ1-6
CDR3nt: TGTGCCAGCAGTGAAGATTGGACAGATACGCAGTATTTT; CDR3aa: CASSEDWTDTQYF; v_gene: TRBV6-1; abundance: once; d_gene: -; j_gene: TRBJ2-3
CDR3nt: TGCGCCAGCAGTTCCGGGGCAAACCCTAGGTACGAGCAGTACTTC; CDR3aa: CASSSGANPRYEQYF; v_gene: TRBV5-1; abundance: many; d_gene: -; j_gene: TRBJ2-7
CDR3nt: TGTGCCAGCAGTGGGATACAGGGAAGGACCGGGGAGCTGTTTTTT; CDR3aa: CASSGIQGRTGELFF; v_gene: TRBV6-4; abundance: few; d_gene: -; j_gene: TRBJ2-2
CDR3nt: TGTGCCTGGAGTGCAGGGGGCGGCCACGAGCAGTACTTC; CDR3aa: CAWSAGGGHEQYF; v_gene: TRBV30; abundance: many; d_gene: TRBD1; j_gene: TRBJ2-7
CDR3nt: TGTGCCAGCAGTTCTTACAGGGTACCGGGCTCCTACGAGCAGTACTTC; CDR3aa: CASSSYRVPGSYEQYF; v_gene: TRBV27; abundance: many; d_gene: -; j_gene: TRBJ2-7
CDR3nt: TGTGCCAGCCGGCCGGGGCAGGGGGATCAGCCCCAGCATTTT; CDR3aa: CASRPGQGDQPQHF; v_gene: TRBV7-9; abundance: few; d_gene: TRBD1; j_gene: TRBJ1-5
CDR3nt: TGTGCCAGCAGCTTATCTAGCGGGGACTCCAAGTACTTC; CDR3aa: CASSLSSGDSKYF; v_gene: TRBV7-2; abundance: many; d_gene: TRBD2; j_gene: TRBJ2-7
CDR3nt: TGTGCCAGCAGCGTAGTAAGGGATCAGAACACTGAAGCTTTCTTT; CDR3aa: CASSVVRDQNTEAFF; v_gene: TRBV9; abundance: many; d_gene: -; j_gene: TRBJ1-1
CDR3nt: TGCGCCAGCTCCCGAGGTGAGGGCGTTCAAGAGACCCAGTACTTC; CDR3aa: CASSRGEGVQETQYF; v_gene: TRBV10-1; abundance: many; d_gene: -; j_gene: TRBJ2-5
CDR3nt: TGTGCCATCAGCCCAATTCAGGAGAACTATGGCTACACCTTC; CDR3aa: CAISPIQENYGYTF; v_gene: TRBV10-3; abundance: many; d_gene: -; j_gene: TRBJ1-2
CDR3nt: TGTGCCAGCTCACCGTTTCGAAGGATGGAACCGAACACCGGGGAGCTGTTTTTT; CDR3aa: CASSPFRRMEPNTGELFF; v_gene: TRBV18; abundance: many; d_gene: -; j_gene: TRBJ2-2
CDR3nt: TGCGCCAGCAGCGGCGGACAGGCCACCTACGAGCAGTACTTC; CDR3aa: CASSGGQATYEQYF; v_gene: TRBV5-1; abundance: many; d_gene: TRBD1; j_gene: TRBJ2-7
CDR3nt: TGTGCCAGCAGCCCAGACTTGAACGGTGGAAACACCATATATTTT; CDR3aa: CASSPDLNGGNTIYF; v_gene: TRBV7-9; abundance: many; d_gene: -; j_gene: TRBJ1-3
CDR3nt: TGTGCCAGCAGTTATGGTCTGACAGGGACAGATACGCAGTATTTT; CDR3aa: CASSYGLTGTDTQYF; v_gene: TRBV6-5; abundance: many; d_gene: TRBD1; j_gene: TRBJ2-3
CDR3nt: TGTGCCAGCAGCCCCGACGGGGAGCTGTTTTTT; CDR3aa: CASSPDGELFF; v_gene: TRBV7-9; abundance: few; d_gene: -; j_gene: TRBJ2-2
CDR3nt: TGTGCCAGTAGTACCCTGGCGGGTAACTATGGCTACACCTTC; CDR3aa: CASSTLAGNYGYTF; v_gene: TRBV19; abundance: -; d_gene: -; j_gene: TRBJ1-2
CDR3nt: TGTGCCAGCAGCCCCAGGGCCTTACCCACTGAAGCTTTCTTT; CDR3aa: CASSPRALPTEAFF; v_gene: TRBV7-9; abundance: many; d_gene: -; j_gene: TRBJ1-1
CDR3nt: TGTGCCAGCAGTTATCATACCGTGGACATCCGGGCTGAAGCTTTCTTT; CDR3aa: CASSYHTVDIRAEAFF; v_gene: TRBV6-5; abundance: many; d_gene: -; j_gene: TRBJ1-1
CDR3nt: TGTGCCAGCAGTAGGGGGTCTAACTACGAGCAGTACTTC; CDR3aa: CASSRGSNYEQYF; v_gene: TRBV6-5; abundance: -; d_gene: -; j_gene: TRBJ2-7
CDR3nt: TGTGCCAGCAGTTTGGTCGGCAAAAACATTCAGTACTTC; CDR3aa: CASSLVGKNIQYF; v_gene: TRBV6-6; abundance: many; d_gene: -; j_gene: TRBJ2-4
CDR3nt: TGTGCCAGCAGCTTAGACTTCGCGGAGCAGTACTTC; CDR3aa: CASSLDFAEQYF; v_gene: TRBV7-6; abundance: many; d_gene: -; j_gene: TRBJ2-7
CDR3nt: TGTGCCAGCAGTTTGAGGACAGGGGGGGTCGGGGAGACCCAGTACTTC; CDR3aa: CASSLRTGGVGETQYF; v_gene: TRBV12-3/TRBV12-4; abundance: many; d_gene: TRBD1; j_gene: TRBJ2-5
CDR3nt: TGTGCCATAGGACTAGCGGGGGGGAGCTCCTACAATGAGCAGTTCTTC; CDR3aa: CAIGLAGGSSYNEQFF; v_gene: TRBV10-3; abundance: many; d_gene: TRBD2; j_gene: TRBJ2-1
CDR3nt: TGTGCCAGCAGTCCAAACCCCGGGTCTGAGACAGATACGCAGTATTTT; CDR3aa: CASSPNPGSETDTQYF; v_gene: TRBV27; abundance: many; d_gene: -; j_gene: TRBJ2-3
CDR3nt: TGCGCCAGCAGTGACGGGACTAGCGGACACAATGAGCAGTTCTTC; CDR3aa: CASSDGTSGHNEQFF; v_gene: TRBV10-2; abundance: -; d_gene: TRBD2; j_gene: TRBJ2-1